These 31 T cell receptor beta chains share one sample of origin, sequenced in a study of blood T cell repertoires in COVID-19. Assay: immunoSEQ multiplex PCR; the TCRdb copy retains only in-frame clones and omits some. The sample records 150,000 to 200,000 clones, around nine tenths being singletons. Sequenced input: peripheral blood. These receptors all come from a man over 45 with acute or convalescent COVID-19.

The rearrangement uses TRBV18 and TRBJ2-7; 11 bases are shared with TRBD2. This CDR3 has 15 residues. V was pared by 6 bases and J by 3 bases, with 7 bases of the junction left unmatched. Germline CDR1 is KGHSH and CDR2 is LQKENI. The CDR3 here is CASSQTGTSGYEQYF. CDR3 nucleotide sequence: TGTGCCAGCTCTCAAACCGGGACTAGCGGCTACGAGCAGTACTTC.

The rearrangement joins TRBV5-5 to TRBJ1-1; TRBD1 matches at 8 bases. Germline-derived CDR1 and CDR2 are SGHKS and YYEKEE (reference sequence). Germline trimming cut 4 bases from V and 1 base from J; bases unmatched to any gene: 3. CDR3 length: 14 amino acids. The DNA for the CDR3 is TGTGCCAGCAGCCACGGGACAGGGAACACTGAAGCTTTCTTT. Amino acid sequence: CASSHGTGNTEAFF.

V is TRBV5-1 and J is TRBJ2-2; D is perhaps TRBD1 (5 bases). Trimming took 6 bases from V and 7 from J, leaving 16 bases between them. The CDR3 has 14 amino acids. Germline V gene data show CDR1 as SGHRS and CDR2 as YFSETQ. The CDR3 region is CASNPDSFIGELFF. CDR3 DNA: TGCGCCAGCAACCCCGACAGTTTCATCGGGGAGCTGTTTTTT.

The rearrangement joins TRBV27 to TRBJ1-5; 11 positions match TRBD1. The CDR3 length is 14 residues. The germline CDR1 and CDR2 sequences are MNHEY and SMNVEV (reference sequence). The trim removed 9 bases at V and 9 bases at J, leaving 10 bases unmatched. DNA of the CDR3: TGTGCCAGTATTGGACAGGGGGCAAATGGGCCCCAGCATTTT. Translation gives CASIGQGANGPQHF.

The rearrangement uses TRBV5-6 and TRBJ1-2, with 7 bases that match TRBD1. Per germline, CDR1 SGHDT and CDR2 YYEEEE. CDR3 length: 15 amino acids. The V gene end was trimmed by 4 bases and the J gene end by 4 bases; junction bases not matched to a gene: 10. The DNA of the CDR3 is TGTGCCAGCAGCCGCCAGGGACAGCCGGGCTATGGCTACACCTTC. Translating gives CASSRQGQPGYGYTF.

The rearrangement links TRBV7-9 to TRBJ2-7; TRBD1 matches at 9 bases. Germline V gene lookup returns CDR1 SEHNR and CDR2 FQNEAQ (reference sequence). Losses at the gene ends were 5 bases for V and 0 bases for J; bases not matched to a gene: 8. The CDR3 spans 16 residues. The CDR3 coding sequence is TGTGCCAGCAGCCCTGGACAGGGGCCTACCTCCTACGAGCAGTACGTC. Encoded protein: CASSPGQGPTSYEQYV.

This chain uses TRBV7-8 with TRBJ2-7; 9 bases fit TRBD1. The CDR3 is made up of 14 amino acids. Losses at the gene ends were 3 bases for V and 3 bases for J; bases not matched to a gene: 3. The germline V gene has CDR1 SGHVS and CDR2 FQNEAQ. The CDR3 coding sequence is TGTGCCAGCAGCTTGGGGGGACAGGGCTACGAGCAGTACGTC. Its translation: CASSLGGQGYEQYV.

V and J are TRBV18 and TRBJ2-5; 7 nucleotides align to TRBD1. CDR1 and CDR2 (germline): KGHSH, LQKENI. The CDR3 is made up of 16 amino acids. V shed 2 bases and J 7 bases; nucleotides not matched to a gene: 13. The CDR3 DNA reads as TGTGCCAGCTCACCATTGACAGGGATCGCATCGGGGACCCAGTACTTC. It is translated as CASSPLTGIASGTQYF.

The chain is built from TRBV6-5 and TRBJ2-7; possible D gene TRBD1, 5 bases. The CDR3 extends over 13 amino acids. CDR1 is MNHEY and CDR2 is SVGAGI in the germline V gene. V was clipped by 10 bases and J by 2 bases, with 15 bases between them. CDR3 DNA sequence: TGTGCCACCTCAGTCAGGGTTGCCTACGAGCAGTACTTC. Protein: CATSVRVAYEQYF.

This chain uses TRBV30 with TRBJ2-5, with D perhaps TRBD1 (6 bases). Trimming left V 2 bases short and J 3 bases short, with 7 bases between. From germline, CDR1 is GTSNPN and CDR2 SVGIG (reference sequence). The CDR3 is made up of 12 amino acids. This CDR3 reads CAWSQGKETQYF. The CDR3 DNA reads as TGTGCCTGGAGTCAGGGGAAAGAGACCCAGTACTTC. The entire variable domain, with the rest obtained from reference TRBV30 and TRBJ2-5, is as follows: SQTIHQWPATLVQPVGSPLSLECTVEGTSNPNLYWYRQAAGRGLQLLFYSVGIGQISSEVPQNLSASRPQDRQFILSSKKLLLSDSGFYLCAWSQGKETQYFGPGTRLLVL.

Worth noting for this clone: At the DNA level, this CDR3 is encoded by other sequences in the same sample as well. The chain combines TRBV7-9 with TRBJ1-3; 7 positions match TRBD1. V lost 1 base and J lost 3; bases outside the gene matches: 3. This CDR3 is 15 amino acids long. CDR1 SEHNR and CDR2 FQNEAQ come from the germline V gene (reference sequence). The CDR3 DNA sequence: TGTGCCAGCAGCTTAGAACAGGGGCGTGGAAACACCATATATTTT. Its protein is CASSLEQGRGNTIYF.

In this sample, this clone turned up a few times. The V gene is TRBV5-1, the J gene TRBJ2-1, with TRBD1 identical over 8 bases. The CDR3 spans 16 residues. The ends lost 4 bases at V and 0 bases at J; junction bases unmatched: 6. CDR1 and CDR2 from the germline V gene are SGHRS and YFSETQ. The CDR3 loop reads CASSLGQGSSYNEQFF. Written as DNA, the CDR3 is TGCGCCAGCAGCCTAGGACAGGGCAGCTCCTACAATGAGCAGTTCTTC.

V is TRBV11-2 and J is TRBJ2-2, with 8 nucleotides matching TRBD1. CDR1 is SGHAT and CDR2 is FQNNGV in the germline V gene. Losses at the gene ends were 6 bases for V and 1 base for J; bases not matched to a gene: 16. CDR3 length: 19 amino acids. The CDR3 coding sequence is TGTGCCAGCAGGGGCCCGGGACAGGCGGTAACTCGGAACACCGGGGAGCTGTTTTTT. Protein sequence: CASRGPGQAVTRNTGELFF.

The chain combines TRBV7-9 with TRBJ1-6; D may be TRBD1 (5 bases). V lost 5 bases to trimming and J lost 8 bases, with 16 bases between them. The germline gives CDR1 SEHNR, CDR2 FQNEAQ (reference sequence). The CDR3 has 15 residues. The CDR3 DNA follows: TGTGCCAGCAGCGCCAGGACATCTCGGGATTCACCCCTCCACTTT. It translates to CASSARTSRDSPLHF.

The V call is TRBV4-2, the J call TRBJ1-3; D remains unclear. The germline gives CDR1 LGHNA, CDR2 YNFKEQ. The CDR3 is made up of 15 amino acids. V lost 0 bases, J lost 5 bases, and 11 bases lay in between. The chain's CDR3 is CASSQDLGSRNTIYF. The CDR3 DNA follows: TGTGCCAGCAGCCAAGATCTGGGCAGCAGAAACACCATATATTTT.

The chain is built from TRBV6-5 and TRBJ1-2, with TRBD1 as a possible D gene (6 bases). The CDR3 runs 12 residues. Trimming took off 6 bases at V and 5 bases at J, with 10 bases between the two ends. The germline gives CDR1 MNHEY, CDR2 SVGAGI. In DNA form, the CDR3 reads TGTGCCAGCAGCGCAGGGGAGTATGGCTACACCTTC. This codes for CASSAGEYGYTF.

In its sample, this clone was seen once. The chain employs TRBV2 and TRBJ1-1; D remains unclear. Per germline, CDR1 SNHLY and CDR2 FYNNEI. This CDR3 contains 13 residues. V gave up 6 bases and J gave up 3 bases, with 11 bases separating them. This chain's CDR3 is CASSGRRDTEAFF. The CDR3 region has the DNA TGTGCCAGCAGCGGTCGGAGGGACACTGAAGCTTTCTTT.

This clone was seen once. Germline is not matched at one junction end, which may reflect a read error. This chain uses TRBV7-8 with TRBJ2-2; 8 bases fit TRBD2. The length of the CDR3 is 15 residues. Germline CDR1 and CDR2: SGHVS and FQNEAQ. The CDR3 sequence is CQTKPKLADTGELFF. In nucleotides, the CDR3 is TGCCAGACTAAACCCAAACTAGCGGACACCGGGGAGCTGTTTTTT.

The chain uses TRBV14 and TRBJ1-1; D remains ambiguous. Trimming pared 1 base from V and 6 bases from J, leaving 9 bases between. The germline CDR1 and CDR2 sequences are SGHDN and FVKESK. CDR3 size: 13 residues. CDR3 coding DNA: TGTGCCAGCAGCCAAGGACCGACTGCTGAAGCTTTCTTT. Its translation: CASSQGPTAEAFF.

The chain has TRBV6-5 and TRBJ2-1; no reliable D call. Trimming removed 4 bases from V and 3 bases from J, with 10 bases in between. In germline, CDR1 is MNHEY, CDR2 SVGAGI. CDR3 length: 14 residues. The CDR3: CASSSVSNYNEQFF. Written as DNA, the CDR3 is TGTGCCAGCAGTTCGGTATCCAACTACAATGAGCAGTTCTTC.

The chain employs TRBV2 and TRBJ2-6; D is perhaps TRBD2 (8 bases). The CDR3 has 20 amino acids. The V end was cut by 8 bases, the J end by 1 base, with 27 bases between. Germline loops: CDR1 SNHLY, CDR2 FYNNEI. In nucleotides, the CDR3 is TGTGCCAGCGATGAGGGGGCAGTCAGCGGGAGCTTTTCTGGGGCCAACGTCCTGACTTTC. Translated, it gives CASDEGAVSGSFSGANVLTF.

For this clone: The junction differs from germline at one of its ends, possibly a read error. The V and J genes are TRBV7-8 and TRBJ1-6, with D maybe TRBD1 (6 bases). Per germline, CDR1 SGHVS and CDR2 FQNEAQ. The CDR3 length is 15 residues. The DNA of the CDR3 is TGTGCCAGTACTCCACAGGGTGTTAATAAGTCACCCCTCCACTTT. This sequence encodes CASTPQGVNKSPLHF.

The J gene is TRBJ2-1, the V gene TRBV5-1, with 11 bases matching TRBD2. This CDR3 is built from 18 residues. Losses at the gene ends were 1 base for V and 7 bases for J; bases not matched to a gene: 13. In germline, CDR1 is SGHRS, CDR2 YFSETQ. The CDR3, as DNA: TGCGCCAGCAGCTTGCCGACTATAGCGGGAGGGCCCTCTAATGAGCAGTTCTTC. It specifies CASSLPTIAGGPSNEQFF. Full variable domain (outside the CDR3, taken from reference TRBV5-1 and TRBJ2-1): KAGVTQTPRYLIKTRGQQVTLSCSPISGHRSVSWYQQTPGQGLQFLFEYFSETQRNKGNFPGRFSGRQFSNSRSEMNVSTLELGDSALYLCASSLPTIAGGPSNEQFFGPGTRLTVL.

The J gene is TRBJ1-4, the V gene TRBV5-4; 8 bases map to TRBD1. Germline CDR1 SGHNT, CDR2 YYREEE (reference sequence). The CDR3 length is 16 residues. With 1 base clipped from V and 3 bases from J, the junction kept 5 bases outside the gene matches. This CDR3 is CASSLTQGAPNEKLFF. As DNA, the CDR3 is TGTGCCAGCAGCTTGACGCAGGGGGCGCCTAATGAAAAACTGTTTTTT. The variable domain in full, with the rest retrieved from reference TRBV5-4 and TRBJ1-4, is ETGVTQSPTHLIKTRGQQVTLRCSSQSGHNTVSWYQQALGQGPQFIFQYYREEENGRGNFPPRFSGLQFPNYSSELNVNALELDDSALYLCASSLTQGAPNEKLFFGSGTQLSVL.

V and J are TRBV6-2 or TRBV6-3 and TRBJ2-5; 9 positions match TRBD1. This CDR3 is built from 13 residues. The V gene's germline CDR1 is MNHEY and CDR2 SVGEGT. Trimming at V came to 6 bases and at J to 4 bases, leaving 3 bases not matched to a gene. CDR3 bases: TGTGCCAGCAGCCGACAGGGGGGAGAGACCCAGTACTTC. Protein product: CASSRQGGETQYF.

This chain joins TRBV6-5 and TRBJ1-2, with TRBD1 matching over 7 bases. V gave up 7 bases and J gave up 4 bases; unmatched junction bases: 12. The germline CDR1 and CDR2 sequences are MNHEY and SVGAGI. The CDR3 is 15 residues long. The DNA of the CDR3 is TGTGCCAGCACCCGGGGACAGTCGTTTACCTATGGCTACACCTTC. Its protein product is CASTRGQSFTYGYTF.

This clone turned up a few times. The chain has TRBV14 and TRBJ2-7; D may be TRBD2 (6 bases). CDR3 length: 15 amino acids. Germline CDR1 reads SGHDN; CDR2 reads FVKESK. V was shortened by 3 bases and J by 4 bases, with 16 bases between the two germline ends. The CDR3 loop reads CASSQAEWGRYEQYF. CDR3 nucleotides: TGTGCCAGCAGCCAGGCCGAGTGGGGGAGGTACGAGCAGTACTTC.

This clone occurred once. This chain joins TRBV18 and TRBJ1-1; TRBD1 is a possible D gene (6 bases). The CDR3 is made up of 17 amino acids. CDR1 and CDR2 (germline): KGHSH, LQKENI. Trimming took off 2 bases at V and 0 bases at J, with 16 bases between the two ends. The CDR3 DNA is TGTGCCAGCTCACCATTCTTGTCCCAGGGGTTGAACACTGAAGCTTTCTTT. Residues: CASSPFLSQGLNTEAFF. The full variable domain, completed using reference TRBV18 and TRBJ1-1, is NAGVMQNPRHLVRRRGQEARLRCSPMKGHSHVYWYRQLPEEGLKFMVYLQKENIIDESGMPKERFSAEFPKEGPSILRIQQVVRGDSAAYFCASSPFLSQGLNTEAFFGQGTRLTVV.

This chain joins TRBV29-1 and TRBJ2-1, with a weak D call TRBD1 (6 bases). V was clipped by 4 bases and J by 0 bases, with 16 bases between them. The CDR3 covers 16 residues. CDR1 is SQVTM, CDR2 ANQGSEA, per germline. The CDR3 region has the DNA TGCAGCGTTGTGCTAAGGACAGCGAGCTCCTACAATGAGCAGTTCTTC. This sequence encodes CSVVLRTASSYNEQFF.

The chain combines TRBV5-4 with TRBJ1-1; TRBD1 matches at 8 bases. J lost 4 bases, V lost 4 bases, and 9 bases had no gene match. This CDR3 is built from 15 residues. Germline V gives CDR1 SGHNT, CDR2 YYREEE (reference sequence). The CDR3 sequence is CASSPTGTGITEAFF. In DNA form, the CDR3 reads TGTGCCAGCAGCCCTACTGGGACAGGCATCACTGAAGCTTTCTTT.

The genes are TRBV4-1 and TRBJ2-3, with 10 bases that match TRBD2. CDR1 and CDR2 (germline): MGHRA, YSYEKL. This CDR3 has 16 residues. With 5 bases clipped from V and 0 bases from J, the junction kept 5 bases outside the gene matches. The CDR3 DNA is TGCGCCAGCAGCTACGGGACTAGCGCTAGCACAGATACGCAGTATTTT. Translated, it gives CASSYGTSASTDTQYF.